This T cell receptor beta chain is drawn from a study of tumor-infiltrating lymphocytes in primary liver carcinoma. General observations from the study: Tumor-adjacent and tumor-blood pairs overlapped less than tumor region pairs did. Tumors had a top-250-clone fraction that was significantly higher than blood (p = 0.039).

Co-extraction of both nucleic acids (RNA and DNA) used roughly 19-33 mg of unsorted bulk tissue. The CDR3 has 16 residues. V was clipped by 5 bases and J by 8 bases, with 25 bases between them. CDR1 is SQVTM, CDR2 ANQGSEA, per germline. A constant-region primer primed TCR beta cDNA synthesis from about 530 ng of total RNA. Generation of the TCR beta libraries relied on three nested multiplex PCR rounds using slightly modified ARM-PCR. Each of the first two PCR rounds ran approximately 10 cycles with TRBV1-TRBV30 forward and C-beta reverse primers. TCRdb re-called the multiplex PCR reads through MiXCR, storing one row per CDR3 protein. This sample yields 75,000 to 80,000 distinct CDR3 sequences, of which 65% to 75% are seen a single time; 26% belongs to the top ten. Note on this clonotype: Its target is not known.

The material sequenced was tumor-adjacent normal liver tissue. The receptor comes from a man aged 40-49 years with primary liver carcinoma and hepatitis B virus infection. The chain is built from TRBV29-1 and TRBJ2-1, with a weak D call TRBD2 (6 bases). This CDR3 is CSVPGMVGGGNYEQFF. CDR3 DNA: TGCAGCGTTCCCGGGATGGTCGGGGGAGGAAATTATGAGCAGTTCTTC.